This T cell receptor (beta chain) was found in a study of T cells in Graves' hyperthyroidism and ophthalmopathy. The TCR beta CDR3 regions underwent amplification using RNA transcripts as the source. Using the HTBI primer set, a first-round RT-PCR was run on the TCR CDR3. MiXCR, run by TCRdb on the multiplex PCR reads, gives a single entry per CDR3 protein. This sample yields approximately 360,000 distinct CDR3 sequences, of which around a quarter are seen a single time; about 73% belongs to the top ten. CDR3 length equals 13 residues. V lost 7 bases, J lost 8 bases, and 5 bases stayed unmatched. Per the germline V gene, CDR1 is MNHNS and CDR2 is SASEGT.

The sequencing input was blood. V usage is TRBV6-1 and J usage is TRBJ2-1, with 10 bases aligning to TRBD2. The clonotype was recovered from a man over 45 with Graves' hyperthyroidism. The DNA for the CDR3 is TGTGCCAGCAATAACCTAGCGGGAGATGAGCAGTTCTTC. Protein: CASNNLAGDEQFF.